The 5 T cell receptor beta chains listed next were all sequenced from one sample in a study of blood T cell repertoires in COVID-19. TCRdb's copy holds only in-frame clones and misses some; the assay was immunoSEQ multiplex PCR. Of 70,000 or so clones in the sample, over 80% were seen once. The sequenced material came from peripheral blood. Receptors were obtained from a man at least 80 years old with active or convalescent COVID-19.

The rearrangement uses TRBV15 and TRBJ2-7, with 7 bases lining up with TRBD1. Per germline, CDR1 LNHNV and CDR2 YYDKDF (reference sequence). CDR3 length: 15 amino acids. The J segment lost 9 bases and the V segment lost 3 bases, leaving 14 bases of the junction unmatched. In DNA form, the CDR3 reads TGTGCCACCAGCAGGGCGACAACATGGACAGGAGGGCAGTACTTC. Translation gives CATSRATTWTGGQYF.

This rearrangement joins TRBV10-3 to TRBJ1-5; 10 bases map to TRBD1. CDR1 is ENHRY, CDR2 SYGVKD, per germline. V trimming: 4 bases; J trimming: 2 bases; junction bases outside the gene matches: 2. The CDR3 covers 15 residues. DNA of the CDR3: TGTGCCATCAGTGGGGACAGGGGTGGCAATCAGCCCCAGCATTTT. It yields the protein CAISGDRGGNQPQHF.

V gene TRBV4-2 combines with J gene TRBJ2-7, with 9 positions matching TRBD2. There are 16 residues in the CDR3. Germline V lookup: CDR1 LGHNA, CDR2 YNFKEQ. V gave up 0 bases and J gave up 0 bases; unmatched junction bases: 3. The CDR3 spells CASSQDGGRDSYEQYF. The CDR3 DNA reads as TGTGCCAGCAGCCAAGATGGCGGGAGGGACTCCTACGAGCAGTACTTC.

V and J are TRBV28 and TRBJ1-1; D is possibly TRBD1 (6 bases). Germline CDR1 reads MDHEN; CDR2 reads SYDVKM. The length of the CDR3 is 15 residues. The V and J ends lost 7 bases and 3 bases respectively, with 18 bases between them. The CDR3 DNA sequence: TGTGCCAGCACCCAAGGGGGTAAACGCTACACTGAAGCTTTCTTT. This sequence encodes CASTQGGKRYTEAFF.

Remarks on this clone: This sample includes further DNA sequences coding for the same CDR3. The chain links TRBV2 to TRBJ2-7; 10 bases agree with TRBD2. The J segment lost 3 bases and the V segment lost 5 bases, leaving 1 base of the junction unmatched. Germline values: CDR1 SNHLY, CDR2 FYNNEI. CDR3 size: 13 residues. CDR3 region: CASSRTSGYEQYF. CDR3 nucleotides: TGTGCCAGCAGTAGGACTAGCGGCTACGAGCAGTACTTC.